This TCR beta chain was observed in a study of blood T cells in healthy people across ages. Combining a sample-barcoded 5' primer with a J-beta primer mix, a second PCR ran for about 6 to 11 cycles. A single record per CDR3 protein comes from TCRdb applying MiXCR to the 5' RACE reads. Seen here are approximately 810,000 distinct CDR3 sequences, around 30% observed once, and the top ten hold approximately 15%. The CDR3 is 16 amino acids. Trimming took 6 bases from V and 3 from J, leaving 18 bases between them. CDR1 MNHEY and CDR2 SVGAGI come from the germline V gene. Source material: blood. The clonotype comes from a woman older than 75 in good health. The V call is TRBV6-5, the J call TRBJ2-1; D may be TRBD1 (6 bases). CDR3 coding DNA: TGTGCCAGCAGAGGGGACACGCCGTTTAACTACAATGAGCAGTTCTTC. The encoded protein is CASRGDTPFNYNEQFF.